Shown below are 24 T cell receptor beta chains from a single sample sequenced in a study of beta chain features in type 1 diabetes. These receptors are not linked to any known antigen. The study reverse transcribed the entire isolated RNA, so it sequenced expressed TCRB transcripts. Method: immunoSEQ multiplex PCR; TCRdb's copy keeps in-frame clones and lacks some. This table has roughly 300,000 clones, around 9.3% appearing once. Study outcomes and limitations: Moderate but significant shortening of TCRB CDR3s was recorded in all four CD4+ subsets from Type 1 diabetes patients.

The sequenced sample consisted of central memory CD4+ T cells from blood. The receptor source for this set is a man aged 25 to 40 with type 1 diabetes.

In its sample, this clone was seen a few times. Different DNA sequences within this sample yield the same CDR3. The rearrangement uses TRBV9 and TRBJ1-1; D is perhaps TRBD1 (5 bases). This CDR3 spans 14 amino acids. Germline assignment: CDR1 SGDLS and CDR2 YYNGEE. The germline V and J ends were trimmed by 0 bases and 5 bases, with 11 bases remaining between them. The CDR3 loop reads CASSVEQGGTEAFF. The DNA for the CDR3 is TGTGCCAGCAGCGTAGAGCAGGGTGGGACTGAAGCTTTCTTT.

There are a few counts of this clone. The chain combines TRBV5-1 with TRBJ2-5; D is ambiguous. V lost 3 bases and J lost 1, with 1 base in between. This CDR3 has 11 amino acids. The germline gives CDR1 SGHRS, CDR2 YFSETQ. CDR3 coding DNA: TGCGCCAGCAGCTCCCAAGAGACCCAGTACTTC. Residues: CASSSQETQYF. The full variable domain, in which reference TRBV5-1 and TRBJ2-5 provide the parts outside the CDR3, is KAGVTQTPRYLIKTRGQQVTLSCSPISGHRSVSWYQQTPGQGLQFLFEYFSETQRNKGNFPGRFSGRQFSNSRSEMNVSTLELGDSALYLCASSSQETQYFGPGTRLLVL.

The chain carries TRBV11-2 and TRBJ2-2, with 10 bases identical to TRBD2. The J segment lost 8 bases and the V segment lost 5 bases, leaving 11 bases of the junction unmatched. CDR3 size: 16 residues. The germline V gene has CDR1 SGHAT and CDR2 FQNNGV. For the CDR3, the DNA is TGTGCCAGCAGCCCCGTCGAGCGGGGGGGCGGTGGGGAGCTGTTTTTT. This translates into CASSPVERGGGGELFF.

Only a few counts were recorded for this clone. This chain joins TRBV30 and TRBJ1-6; TRBD1 matches 11 bases. CDR1 is GTSNPN, CDR2 SVGIG, per germline (reference sequence). J gave up 6 bases and V 3 bases, and 4 bases lay outside the gene matches. The CDR3 is made up of 15 amino acids. The CDR3 region is CAWSGTGGSNSPLHF. CDR3 nucleotide sequence: TGTGCCTGGAGCGGGACAGGGGGAAGTAATTCACCCCTCCACTTT.

This clone has a handful of counts. The V call is TRBV11-2, the J call TRBJ2-7; 10 positions match TRBD1. Germline V CDR1 and CDR2: SGHAT, FQNNGV. CDR3 size: 16 residues. V trimming: 1 base; J trimming: 5 bases; junction bases outside the gene matches: 8. In DNA form, the CDR3 reads TGTGCCAGCAGCTTAGGGACAGGGGGAGTGACAAACGAGCAGTACTTC. It is translated as CASSLGTGGVTNEQYF.

At least ten counts were recorded for this clone. V usage is TRBV14 and J usage is TRBJ1-6, with D maybe TRBD1 (5 bases). Between the trimmed V and J ends, which lost 2 bases and 7 bases, there was a span of 12 bases. Per germline, CDR1 SGHDN and CDR2 FVKESK. This CDR3 spans 15 amino acids. The CDR3 loop is CASSQMGPRNSPLHF. The CDR3 DNA reads as TGTGCCAGCAGCCAAATGGGACCGCGGAATTCACCCCTCCACTTT.

The chain links TRBV7-2 to TRBJ2-3, with TRBD2 matching 11 bases. The CDR3 runs to 15 residues. From germline, CDR1 is SGHTA and CDR2 FQGNSA. Germline trimming cut 5 bases from V and 4 bases from J; bases unmatched to any gene: 5. CDR3 DNA sequence: TGTGCCAGCAGCGTGACTAGCGGGGCGGCAGATACGCAGTATTTT. This translates into CASSVTSGAADTQYF.

CDR3 residues: CASSLGQSNTGELFF. CDR3 DNA: TGCGCCAGCAGCCTGGGACAGTCGAACACCGGGGAGCTGTTTTTT. The rearrangement uses TRBV5-1 and TRBJ2-2; 7 bases map to TRBD1. The V gene's germline CDR1 is SGHRS and CDR2 YFSETQ. CDR3 length: 15 residues. Germline trimming cut 4 bases from V and 0 bases from J; bases unmatched to any gene: 3.

This clone was found a few times. The chain carries TRBV16 and TRBJ1-1, with D uncertain. V was cut by 6 bases and J by 2 bases, with 7 bases left in between. Germline assignment: CDR1 KGHSY and CDR2 FQNENV. The CDR3 is made up of 12 amino acids. Here the CDR3 DNA reads TGTGCCAGCAGATACAGTAACACTGAAGCTTTCTTT. Its translation: CASRYSNTEAFF.

The chain is built from TRBV5-1 and TRBJ2-3; D might be TRBD2 (6 bases). In germline, CDR1 is SGHRS, CDR2 YFSETQ. V was clipped by 3 bases and J by 2 bases, with 13 bases between them. The CDR3 is made up of 15 amino acids. The CDR3 loop reads CASSYSGPHTDTQYF. The CDR3 nucleotides are TGCGCCAGCAGCTATAGCGGCCCTCACACAGATACGCAGTATTTT.

This clone showed up many times. V gene TRBV7-2 combines with J gene TRBJ1-2; D might be TRBD1 (6 bases). Trimming left V 5 bases short and J 6 bases short, with 10 bases between. The CDR3 covers 12 residues. Germline lookup yields CDR1 SGHTA and CDR2 FQGNSA. CDR3 sequence: CASSPHRDGYTF. In nucleotides, the CDR3 is TGTGCCAGCAGCCCCCACAGGGATGGCTACACCTTC.

This clone was detected a few times. In nucleotides, the CDR3 is TGCGCCAGCAGCCAGTGGACTAGCGGGGGGGCCGCTGAGCAGTTCTTC. Amino acid sequence: CASSQWTSGGAAEQFF. V gene TRBV4-3 combines with J gene TRBJ2-1; 15 nucleotides align to TRBD2. V shed 3 bases, J shed 9 bases, and the junction held 6 bases outside the gene matches. In germline, CDR1 is LGHNA, CDR2 YSLEER. This CDR3 region has 16 residues.

The chain is built from TRBV25-1 and TRBJ1-2; the D gene is possibly TRBD1 (5 bases). There are 14 residues in the CDR3. V dropped 5 bases and J dropped 8 bases, with 18 bases sitting between them. Germline-derived CDR1 and CDR2 are MGHDK and SYGVNS. CDR3 sequence (DNA): TGTGCCAGCAGTTACGGGTGGGACTTTAGGGGCTACACCTTC. It is translated as CASSYGWDFRGYTF.

Note on this clone: Other nucleotide sequences in the sample specify the same CDR3. The chain recombines TRBV11-2 with TRBJ1-5; 10 bases fit TRBD1. V shed 3 bases and J 3 bases; nucleotides not matched to a gene: 5. The CDR3 extends over 16 amino acids. Per germline, CDR1 SGHAT and CDR2 FQNNGV. CDR3 region: CASSFGQGGSNQPQHF. Here the CDR3 DNA reads TGTGCCAGCAGCTTCGGACAGGGGGGATCCAATCAGCCCCAGCATTTT.

In its sample, this clone was seen a few times. V and J are TRBV13 and TRBJ2-3; D possibly uses TRBD1 or TRBD2 (5 bases each). Trimming removed 2 bases from V and 1 base from J, with 10 bases in between. The CDR3 consists of 15 residues. Per the germline V gene, CDR1 is PRHDT and CDR2 is FYEKMQ (reference sequence). CDR3 protein: CASSLFQGGTDTQYF. In nucleotides, the CDR3 is TGTGCCAGCAGCTTATTTCAGGGAGGCACAGATACGCAGTATTTT. Combining the CDR3 with reference TRBV13 and TRBJ2-3 gives the whole variable domain AAGVIQSPRHLIKEKRETATLKCYPIPRHDTVYWYQQGPGQDPQFLISFYEKMQSDKGSIPDRFSAQQFSDYHSELNMSSLELGDSALYFCASSLFQGGTDTQYFGPGTRLTVL.

The rearrangement uses TRBV13 and TRBJ2-3; 12 nucleotides line up with TRBD1. The germline CDR1 and CDR2 sequences are PRHDT and FYEKMQ (reference sequence). The V gene end was trimmed by 2 bases and the J gene end by 5 bases; junction bases not matched to a gene: 8. The CDR3 covers 17 residues. CDR3 nucleotides: TGTGCCAGCAGCTTAAGGGCGGGGACAGGGGGCGAAGATACGCAGTATTTT. Residues: CASSLRAGTGGEDTQYF.

The table lists this clone with a few counts. The chain joins TRBV4-1 to TRBJ1-4, with 7 positions matching TRBD1. The CDR3 has 13 amino acids. Germline V gene lookup returns CDR1 MGHRA and CDR2 YSYEKL. V was pared by 6 bases and J by 3 bases, with 1 base of the junction left unmatched. CDR3: CASRGQPNEKLFF. As DNA, the CDR3 is TGCGCCAGCAGGGGACAGCCTAATGAAAAACTGTTTTTT.

This clone was counted at least ten times. The rearrangement joins TRBV7-2 to TRBJ2-5; D may be TRBD1 (6 bases). V was cut by 7 bases and J by 1 base, with 19 bases left in between. Germline values: CDR1 SGHTA, CDR2 FQGNSA. The CDR3 spans 16 residues. CDR3 loop: CASTRQGLAGQETQYF. Written as DNA, the CDR3 is TGTGCCAGCACCCGCCAGGGGCTAGCCGGCCAAGAGACCCAGTACTTC.

This clone was observed a few times. The J gene is TRBJ1-6, the V gene TRBV27; TRBD1 agrees at 8 bases. Germline CDR1 reads MNHEY; CDR2 reads SMNVEV (reference sequence). The V gene end was trimmed by 3 bases and the J gene end by 8 bases; junction bases not matched to a gene: 6. This CDR3 region has 15 residues. CDR3 in amino acids: CASSFQTGGDSPLHF. The CDR3 coding sequence is TGTGCCAGCAGTTTCCAAACAGGGGGGGATTCACCCCTCCACTTT.

V usage is TRBV19 and J usage is TRBJ1-1; D gene ambiguous. CDR3 length equals 15 residues. Trimming shortened V by 7 bases and J by 1 base, and 16 bases separated the two germline ends. Germline lookup yields CDR1 LNHDA and CDR2 SQIVND (reference sequence). The CDR3 coding sequence is TGTGCCAGTAATCTGGGCCGCACGGGGAACACTGAAGCTTTCTTT. Amino acids: CASNLGRTGNTEAFF.

This clone has only a few counts. V and J are TRBV4-3 and TRBJ1-5, with D possibly TRBD1 on 5 matching bases. The V and J ends lost 0 bases and 4 bases respectively, with 10 bases between them. Looked up from germline, CDR1 is LGHNA and CDR2 is YSLEER. The CDR3 spans 15 residues. The CDR3 region is CASSQDRDGNQPQHF. CDR3 sequence (DNA): TGCGCCAGCAGCCAAGATAGGGACGGAAATCAGCCCCAGCATTTT.

This chain links TRBV30 with TRBJ1-3; possible D gene TRBD1, 5 bases. The CDR3 length is 16 residues. Trimming stripped 3 bases from V and 0 bases from J, with 15 bases between. Germline V gives CDR1 GTSNPN, CDR2 SVGIG (reference sequence). As DNA, the CDR3 is TGTGCCTGGAGCACCACACAGGACCACTCTGGAAACACCATATATTTT. It specifies CAWSTTQDHSGNTIYF.

This clone occurred a few times. The same CDR3 arises from other DNA sequences in this sample as well. The rearrangement joins TRBV27 to TRBJ1-1; possibly TRBD1 for D (6 bases). From germline, CDR1 is MNHEY and CDR2 SMNVEV (reference sequence). V lost 3 bases, J lost 1 base, and 9 bases lay in between. The CDR3 length is 14 residues. Here the CDR3 reads CASSLVGGNTEAFF. The CDR3 DNA follows: TGTGCCAGCAGTTTGGTAGGGGGGAACACTGAAGCTTTCTTT.

This clone was counted a few times. In DNA, the CDR3 is TGCGCCAGCAGCCAAGAAGCCTCAGGAAAACGGGGAGGAAAACTGTTTTTT. The encoded protein is CASSQEASGKRGGKLFF. The chain has TRBV4-3 and TRBJ1-4, with D unclear. V gave up 0 bases and J gave up 10 bases, with 21 bases separating them. Germline CDR1 and CDR2: LGHNA and YSLEER. There are 17 residues in the CDR3.